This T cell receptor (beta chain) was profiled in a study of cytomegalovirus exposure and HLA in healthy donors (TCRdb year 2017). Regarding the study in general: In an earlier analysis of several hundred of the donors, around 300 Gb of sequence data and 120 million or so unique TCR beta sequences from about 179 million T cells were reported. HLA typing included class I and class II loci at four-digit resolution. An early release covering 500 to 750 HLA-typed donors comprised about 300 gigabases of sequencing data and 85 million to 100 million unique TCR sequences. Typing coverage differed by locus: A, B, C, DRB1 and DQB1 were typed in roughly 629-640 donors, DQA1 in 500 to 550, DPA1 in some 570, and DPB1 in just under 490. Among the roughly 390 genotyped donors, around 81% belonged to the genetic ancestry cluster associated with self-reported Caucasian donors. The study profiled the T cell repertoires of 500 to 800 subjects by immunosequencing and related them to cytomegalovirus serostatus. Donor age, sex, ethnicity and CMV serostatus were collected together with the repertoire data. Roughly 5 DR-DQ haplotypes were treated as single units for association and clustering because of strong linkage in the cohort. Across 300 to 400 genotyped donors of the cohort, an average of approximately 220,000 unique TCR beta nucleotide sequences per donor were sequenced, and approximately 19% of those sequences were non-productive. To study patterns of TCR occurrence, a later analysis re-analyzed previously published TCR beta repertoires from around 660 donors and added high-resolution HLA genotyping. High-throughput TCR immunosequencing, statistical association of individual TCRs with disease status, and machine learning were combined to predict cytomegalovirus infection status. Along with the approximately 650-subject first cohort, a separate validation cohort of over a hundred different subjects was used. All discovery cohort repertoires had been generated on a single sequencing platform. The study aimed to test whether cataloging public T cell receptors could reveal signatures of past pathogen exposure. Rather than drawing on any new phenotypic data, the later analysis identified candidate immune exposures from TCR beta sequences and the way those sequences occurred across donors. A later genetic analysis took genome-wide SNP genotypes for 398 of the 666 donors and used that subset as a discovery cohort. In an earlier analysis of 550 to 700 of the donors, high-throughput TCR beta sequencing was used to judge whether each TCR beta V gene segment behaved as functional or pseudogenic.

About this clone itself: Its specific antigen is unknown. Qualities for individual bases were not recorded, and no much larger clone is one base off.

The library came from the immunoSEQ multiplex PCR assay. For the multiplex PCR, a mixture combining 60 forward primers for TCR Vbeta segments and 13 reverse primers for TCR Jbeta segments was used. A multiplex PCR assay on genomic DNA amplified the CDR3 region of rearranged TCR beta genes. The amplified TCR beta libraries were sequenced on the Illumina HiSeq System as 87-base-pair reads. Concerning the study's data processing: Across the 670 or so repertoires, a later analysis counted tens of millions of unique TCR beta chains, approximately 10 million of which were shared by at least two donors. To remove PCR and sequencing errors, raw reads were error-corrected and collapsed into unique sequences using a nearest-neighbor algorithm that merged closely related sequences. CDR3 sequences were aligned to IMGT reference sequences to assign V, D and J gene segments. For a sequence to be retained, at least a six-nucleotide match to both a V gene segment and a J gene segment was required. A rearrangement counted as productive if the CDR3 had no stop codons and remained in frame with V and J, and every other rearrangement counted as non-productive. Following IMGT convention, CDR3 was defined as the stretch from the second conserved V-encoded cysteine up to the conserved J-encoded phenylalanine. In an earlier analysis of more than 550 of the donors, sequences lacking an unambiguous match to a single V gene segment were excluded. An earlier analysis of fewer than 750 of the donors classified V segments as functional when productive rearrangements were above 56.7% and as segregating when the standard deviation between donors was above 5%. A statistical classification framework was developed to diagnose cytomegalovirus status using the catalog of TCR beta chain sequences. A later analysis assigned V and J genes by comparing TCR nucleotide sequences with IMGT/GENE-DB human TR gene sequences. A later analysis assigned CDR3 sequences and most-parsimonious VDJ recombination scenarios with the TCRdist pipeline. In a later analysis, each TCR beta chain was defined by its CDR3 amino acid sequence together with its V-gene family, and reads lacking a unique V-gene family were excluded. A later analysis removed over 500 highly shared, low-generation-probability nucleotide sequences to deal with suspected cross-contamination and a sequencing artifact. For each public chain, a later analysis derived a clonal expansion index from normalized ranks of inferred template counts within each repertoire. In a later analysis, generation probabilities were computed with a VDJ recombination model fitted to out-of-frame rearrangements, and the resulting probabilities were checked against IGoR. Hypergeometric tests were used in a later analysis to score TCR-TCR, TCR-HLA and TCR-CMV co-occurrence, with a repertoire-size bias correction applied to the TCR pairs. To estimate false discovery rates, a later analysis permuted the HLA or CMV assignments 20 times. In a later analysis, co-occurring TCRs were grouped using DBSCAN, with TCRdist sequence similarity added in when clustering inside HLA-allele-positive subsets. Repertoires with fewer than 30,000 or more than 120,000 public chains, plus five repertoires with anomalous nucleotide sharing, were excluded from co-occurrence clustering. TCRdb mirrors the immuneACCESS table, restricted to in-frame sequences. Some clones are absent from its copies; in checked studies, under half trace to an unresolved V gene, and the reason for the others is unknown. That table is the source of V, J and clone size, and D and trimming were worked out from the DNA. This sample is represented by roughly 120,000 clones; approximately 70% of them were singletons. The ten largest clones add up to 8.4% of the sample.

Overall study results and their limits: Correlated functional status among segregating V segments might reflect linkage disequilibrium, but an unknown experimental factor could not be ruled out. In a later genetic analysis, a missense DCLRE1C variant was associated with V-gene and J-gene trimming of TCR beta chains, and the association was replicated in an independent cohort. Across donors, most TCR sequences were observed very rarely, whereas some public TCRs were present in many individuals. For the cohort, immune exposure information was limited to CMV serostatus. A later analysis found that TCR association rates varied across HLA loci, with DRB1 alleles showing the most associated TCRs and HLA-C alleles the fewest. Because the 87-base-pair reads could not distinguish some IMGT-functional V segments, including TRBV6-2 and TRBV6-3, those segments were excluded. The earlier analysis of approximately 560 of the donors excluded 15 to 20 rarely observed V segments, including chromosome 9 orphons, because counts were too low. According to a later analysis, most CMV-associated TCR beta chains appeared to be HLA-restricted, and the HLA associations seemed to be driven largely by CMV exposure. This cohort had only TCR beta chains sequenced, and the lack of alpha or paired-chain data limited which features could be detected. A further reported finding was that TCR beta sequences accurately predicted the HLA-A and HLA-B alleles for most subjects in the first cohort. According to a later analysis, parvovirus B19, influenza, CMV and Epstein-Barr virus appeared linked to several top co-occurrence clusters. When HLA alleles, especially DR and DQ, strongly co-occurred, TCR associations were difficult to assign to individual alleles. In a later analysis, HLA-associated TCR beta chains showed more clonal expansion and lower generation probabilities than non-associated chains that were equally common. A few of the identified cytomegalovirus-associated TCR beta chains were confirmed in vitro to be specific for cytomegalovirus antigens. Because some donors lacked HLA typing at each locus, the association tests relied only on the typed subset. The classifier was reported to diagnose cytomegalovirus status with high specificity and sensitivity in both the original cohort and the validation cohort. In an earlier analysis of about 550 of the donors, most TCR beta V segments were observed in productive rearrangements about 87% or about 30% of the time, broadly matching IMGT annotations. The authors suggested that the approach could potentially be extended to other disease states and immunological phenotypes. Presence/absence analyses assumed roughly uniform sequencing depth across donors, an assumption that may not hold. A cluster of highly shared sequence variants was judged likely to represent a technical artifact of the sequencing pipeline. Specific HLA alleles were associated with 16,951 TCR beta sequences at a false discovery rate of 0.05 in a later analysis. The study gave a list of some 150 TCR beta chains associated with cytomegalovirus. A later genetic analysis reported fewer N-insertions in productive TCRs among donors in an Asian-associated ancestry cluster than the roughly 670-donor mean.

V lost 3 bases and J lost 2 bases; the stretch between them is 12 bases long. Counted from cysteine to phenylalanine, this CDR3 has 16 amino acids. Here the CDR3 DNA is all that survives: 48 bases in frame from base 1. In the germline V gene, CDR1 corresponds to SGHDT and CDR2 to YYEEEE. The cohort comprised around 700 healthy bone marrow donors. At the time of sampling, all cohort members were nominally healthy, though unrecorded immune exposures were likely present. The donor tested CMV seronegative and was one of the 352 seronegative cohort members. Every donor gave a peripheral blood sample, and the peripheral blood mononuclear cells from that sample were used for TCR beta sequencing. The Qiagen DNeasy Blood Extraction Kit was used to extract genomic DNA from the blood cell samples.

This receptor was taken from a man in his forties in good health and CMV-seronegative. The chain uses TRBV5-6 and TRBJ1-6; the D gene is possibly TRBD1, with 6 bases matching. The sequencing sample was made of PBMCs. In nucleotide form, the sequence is TGTGCCAGCAGCTACTCCCGGACAGCCTATAATTCACCCCTCCACTTT. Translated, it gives CASSYSRTAYNSPLHF.